Sequencing of this TCR beta chain was carried out in a study of blood T cell repertoires in COVID-19. For the study at large: Samples of COVID-19 (acute and convalescent) were obtained from the United States, Italy and Spain. PBMCs, B-cell-depleted T cells, or T cells were the source of the cDNA or gDNA that made up the material.

Per germline, CDR1 MDHEN and CDR2 SYDVKM. V lost 5 bases to trimming and J lost 1 base; unmatched junction nucleotides: 10. This CDR3 is built from 17 residues. Original processing notes: Scientists estimated how many nucleated cells there were by amplifying reference gene primers. The protocol was immunoSEQ multiplex PCR, while the TCRdb copy is restricted to in-frame clones and leaves out a portion. The V and J calls and clone size are taken from that table; D and trimming were inferred from the DNA. The sample holds approximately 280,000 clones; approximately 85% are singletons and the top ten take around 5.5%.

The V and J genes are TRBV28 and TRBJ1-5; TRBD1 matches at 8 bases. The clonotype comes from a man aged 50-59 years with active or convalescent COVID-19. Sequenced material: peripheral blood. CDR3 DNA sequence: TGTGCCAGCAGTCCCGACAGGGGAAGGTGGAGCAATCAGCCCCAGCATTTT. The encoded protein is CASSPDRGRWSNQPQHF.